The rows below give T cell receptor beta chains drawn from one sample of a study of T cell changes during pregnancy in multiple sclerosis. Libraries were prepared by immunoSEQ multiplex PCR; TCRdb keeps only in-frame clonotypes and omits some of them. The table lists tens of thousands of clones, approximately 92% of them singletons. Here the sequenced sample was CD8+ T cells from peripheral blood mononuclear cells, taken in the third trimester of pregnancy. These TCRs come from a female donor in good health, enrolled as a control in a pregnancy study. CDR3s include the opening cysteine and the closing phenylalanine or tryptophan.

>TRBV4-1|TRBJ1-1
CASSYRDRVNTEAFF
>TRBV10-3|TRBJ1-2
CAPYRGYTF
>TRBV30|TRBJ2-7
CAWSPRDSNFYEQYF
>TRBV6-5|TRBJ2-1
CASSYSTYYNEQFF
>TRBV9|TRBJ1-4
CASSVDRGGLREKLFF
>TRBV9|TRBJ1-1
CASSHDGESRMNTEAFF
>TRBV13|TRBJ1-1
CASSPQTAADAEAFF
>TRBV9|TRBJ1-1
CASSPQGGGTEAFF
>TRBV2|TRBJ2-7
CASSTEYSYEQYF
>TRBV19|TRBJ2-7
CASSNAGGLFYEQYF
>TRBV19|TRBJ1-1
CASSMSATAGTEAFF
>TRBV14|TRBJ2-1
CASSPGARGAYNEQFF
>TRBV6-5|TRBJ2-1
CASSRDSSSYNEQFF
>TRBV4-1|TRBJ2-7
CASSQVWAPGEIYEQYF
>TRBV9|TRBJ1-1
CASSEGGGTEAFF
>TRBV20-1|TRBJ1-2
CSARDSYGYTF
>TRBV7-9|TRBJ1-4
CASQSLGQGKNEKLFF
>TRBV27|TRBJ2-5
CASSSPSSGVFGTQYF
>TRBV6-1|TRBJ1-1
CASSVLGQGANRGAFF
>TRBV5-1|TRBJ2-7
CASSYTSGEQYF
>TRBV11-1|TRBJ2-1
CASSLDPPGEYNEQFF
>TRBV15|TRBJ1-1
CATSSLQGGDGFF
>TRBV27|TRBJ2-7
CASTGTGKLYYEQYF
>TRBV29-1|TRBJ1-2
CSVGTEYGYTF
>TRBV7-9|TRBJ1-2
CASSLGAGQNGYTF
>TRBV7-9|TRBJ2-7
CASSPPRGLSSYEQYF
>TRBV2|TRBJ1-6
CASSEAGTASSYNSPLHF
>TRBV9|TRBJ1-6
CASNRQGNSPLHF
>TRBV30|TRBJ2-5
CAWKGAQETQYF